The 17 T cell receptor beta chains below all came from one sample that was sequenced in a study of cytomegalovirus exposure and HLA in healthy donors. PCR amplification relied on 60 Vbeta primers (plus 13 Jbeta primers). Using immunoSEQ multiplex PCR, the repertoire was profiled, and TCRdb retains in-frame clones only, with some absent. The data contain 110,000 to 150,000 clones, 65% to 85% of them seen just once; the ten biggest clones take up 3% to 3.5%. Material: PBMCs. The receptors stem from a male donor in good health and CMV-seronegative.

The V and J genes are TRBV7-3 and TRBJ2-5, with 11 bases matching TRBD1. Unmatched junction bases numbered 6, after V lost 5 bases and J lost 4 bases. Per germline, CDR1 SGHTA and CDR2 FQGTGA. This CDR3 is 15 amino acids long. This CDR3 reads CASSRGQGVRETQYF. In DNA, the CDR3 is TGTGCCAGCAGCCGGGGACAGGGGGTTCGAGAGACCCAGTACTTC.

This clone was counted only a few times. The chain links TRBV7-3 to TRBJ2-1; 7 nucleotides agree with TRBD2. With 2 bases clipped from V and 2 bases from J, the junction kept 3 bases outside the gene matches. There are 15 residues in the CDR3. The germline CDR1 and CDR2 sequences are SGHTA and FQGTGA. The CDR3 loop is CASSLGSGTYNEQFF. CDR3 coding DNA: TGTGCCAGCAGCTTAGGAAGCGGGACCTACAATGAGCAGTTCTTC.

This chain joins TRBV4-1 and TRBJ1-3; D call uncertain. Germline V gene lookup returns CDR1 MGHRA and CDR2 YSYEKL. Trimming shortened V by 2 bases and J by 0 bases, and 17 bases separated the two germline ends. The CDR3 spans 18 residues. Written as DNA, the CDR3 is TGCGCCAGCAGCCAACTCGATTTAATCCCCAGCTCTGGAAACACCATATATTTT. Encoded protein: CASSQLDLIPSSGNTIYF.

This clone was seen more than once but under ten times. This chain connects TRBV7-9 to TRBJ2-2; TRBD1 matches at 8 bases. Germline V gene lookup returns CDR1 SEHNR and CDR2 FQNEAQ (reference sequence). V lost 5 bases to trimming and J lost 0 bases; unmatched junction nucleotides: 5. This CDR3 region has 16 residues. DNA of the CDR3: TGTGCCAGCAGCCAACGGACAGGGTCGAACACCGGGGAGCTGTTTTTT. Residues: CASSQRTGSNTGELFF.

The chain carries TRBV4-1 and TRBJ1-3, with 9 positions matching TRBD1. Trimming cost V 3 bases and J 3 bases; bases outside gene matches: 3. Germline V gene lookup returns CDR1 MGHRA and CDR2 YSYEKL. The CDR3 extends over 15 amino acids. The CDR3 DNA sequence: TGCGCCAGCAGCCACGGGGACAGGGATGGAAACACCATATATTTT. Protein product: CASSHGDRDGNTIYF.

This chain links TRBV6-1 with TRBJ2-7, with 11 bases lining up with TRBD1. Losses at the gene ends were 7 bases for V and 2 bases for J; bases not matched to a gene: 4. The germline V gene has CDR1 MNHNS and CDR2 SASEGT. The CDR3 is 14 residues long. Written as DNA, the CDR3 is TGTGCCAGCACCGAGGGACAGGGGGCCTACGAGCAGTACTTC. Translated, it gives CASTEGQGAYEQYF.

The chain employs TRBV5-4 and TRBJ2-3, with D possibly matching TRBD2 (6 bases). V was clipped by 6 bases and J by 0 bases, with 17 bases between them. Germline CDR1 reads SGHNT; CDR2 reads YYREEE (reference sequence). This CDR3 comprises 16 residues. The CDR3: CASTPWAGTSTDTQYF. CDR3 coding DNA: TGTGCCAGCACCCCATGGGCGGGAACTAGCACAGATACGCAGTATTTT.

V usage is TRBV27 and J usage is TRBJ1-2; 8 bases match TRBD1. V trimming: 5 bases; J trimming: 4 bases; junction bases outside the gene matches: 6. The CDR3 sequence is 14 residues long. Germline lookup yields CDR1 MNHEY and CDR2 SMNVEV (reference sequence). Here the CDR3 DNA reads TGTGCCAGCAGTGAACAGGGGGGGATCTATGGCTACACCTTC. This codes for CASSEQGGIYGYTF.

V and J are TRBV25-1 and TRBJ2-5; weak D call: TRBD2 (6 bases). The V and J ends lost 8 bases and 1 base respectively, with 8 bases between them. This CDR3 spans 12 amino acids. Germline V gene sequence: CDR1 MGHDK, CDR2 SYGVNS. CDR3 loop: CASGGLQETQYF. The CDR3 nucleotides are TGTGCCAGCGGAGGGCTCCAAGAGACCCAGTACTTC.

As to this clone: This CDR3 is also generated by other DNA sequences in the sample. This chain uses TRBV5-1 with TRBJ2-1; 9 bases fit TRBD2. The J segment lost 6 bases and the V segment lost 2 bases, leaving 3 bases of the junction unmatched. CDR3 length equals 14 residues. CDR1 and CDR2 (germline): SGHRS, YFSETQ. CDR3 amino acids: CASSLAGGRNEQFF. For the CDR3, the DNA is TGCGCCAGCAGCTTAGCGGGGGGCCGCAATGAGCAGTTCTTC.

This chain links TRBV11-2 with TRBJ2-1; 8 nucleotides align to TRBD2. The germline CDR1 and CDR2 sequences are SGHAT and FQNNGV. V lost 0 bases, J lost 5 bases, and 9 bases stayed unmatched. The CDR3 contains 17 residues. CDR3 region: CASSLDGWREADNEQFF. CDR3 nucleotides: TGTGCCAGCAGCTTAGATGGGTGGCGGGAGGCGGACAATGAGCAGTTCTTC.

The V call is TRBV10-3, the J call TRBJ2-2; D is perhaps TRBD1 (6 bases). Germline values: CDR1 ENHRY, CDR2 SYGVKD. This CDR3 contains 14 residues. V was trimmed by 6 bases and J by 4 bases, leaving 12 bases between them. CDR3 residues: CAIRAGVITGELFF. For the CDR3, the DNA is TGTGCCATCAGGGCAGGGGTTATCACCGGGGAGCTGTTTTTT.

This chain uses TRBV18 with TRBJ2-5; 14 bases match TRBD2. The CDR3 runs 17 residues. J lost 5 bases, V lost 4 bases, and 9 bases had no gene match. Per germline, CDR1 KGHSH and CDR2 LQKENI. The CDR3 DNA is TGTGCCAGCTCACTCTACGGGACTAGCGGGAGCGGGGAGACCCAGTACTTC. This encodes CASSLYGTSGSGETQYF.

CDR3 in amino acids: CASSLKASSTDTQYF. The CDR3 DNA reads TGTGCCAGCAGTTTAAAAGCGAGTAGCACAGATACGCAGTATTTT. This chain uses TRBV28 with TRBJ2-3, with D unclear. The CDR3 extends over 15 amino acids. Germline assignment: CDR1 MDHEN and CDR2 SYDVKM. Deletions cut 2 bases from V and 0 bases from J, with 9 bases between. Full variable domain (remainder filled in from reference TRBV28 and TRBJ2-3): DVKVTQSSRYLVKRTGEKVFLECVQDMDHENMFWYRQDPGLGLRLIYFSYDVKMKEKGDIPEGYSVSREKKERFSLILESASTNQTSMYLCASSLKASSTDTQYFGPGTRLTVL.

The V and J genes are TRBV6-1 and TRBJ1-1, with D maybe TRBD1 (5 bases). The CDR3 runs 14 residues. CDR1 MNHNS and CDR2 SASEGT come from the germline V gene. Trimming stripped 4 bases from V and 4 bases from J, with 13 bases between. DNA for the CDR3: TGTGCCAGCAGTGCGGGGGGAACCCTCACTGAAGCTTTCTTT. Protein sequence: CASSAGGTLTEAFF.

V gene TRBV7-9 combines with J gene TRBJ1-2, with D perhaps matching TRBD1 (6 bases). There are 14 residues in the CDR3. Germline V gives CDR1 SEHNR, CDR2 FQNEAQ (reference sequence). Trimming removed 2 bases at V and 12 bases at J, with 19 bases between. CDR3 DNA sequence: TGTGCCAGCAGCTTATTAATGTCGGGACAAAGCGACACCTTC. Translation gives CASSLLMSGQSDTF.

The CDR3: CASSLTGTGSYEQYF. The CDR3 nucleotides are TGTGCCAGCAGTTTAACCGGGACAGGCTCCTACGAGCAGTACTTC. This chain uses TRBV2 with TRBJ2-7, with 8 bases fitting TRBD1. The germline V gene encodes CDR1 SNHLY and CDR2 FYNNEI. V trimming: 5 bases; J trimming: 0 bases; junction bases outside the gene matches: 6. The CDR3 loop spans 15 amino acids.